The 11 T cell receptor beta chains below all came from one sample that was sequenced in a study of cytomegalovirus exposure and HLA in healthy donors. The PCR made use of 60 Vbeta and 13 Jbeta primers. The repertoire was sequenced with immunoSEQ multiplex PCR; TCRdb's copy has only in-frame clones and lacks some. The sample contains 150,000 to 200,000 clones, about 69% of which appear only once. Sequenced: PBMCs. The receptors derive from a human donor in good health.

V and J are TRBV6-6 and TRBJ2-3; 8 nucleotides line up with TRBD2. Per the germline V gene, CDR1 is MNHNY and CDR2 is SVGAGI (reference sequence). The V gene end was trimmed by 3 bases and the J gene end by 4 bases; junction bases not matched to a gene: 3. This CDR3 contains 14 residues. The CDR3 DNA sequence: TGTGCCAGCAGTTATGGGACTAGTTCAGATACGCAGTATTTT. Its translation is CASSYGTSSDTQYF.

This chain uses TRBV5-6 with TRBJ1-1; maybe TRBD1 (6 bases). CDR1 SGHDT and CDR2 YYEEEE come from the germline V gene. Between the trimmed V and J ends, which lost 2 bases and 4 bases, there was a span of 12 bases. The CDR3 is 14 residues long. The CDR3 loop reads CASSFLQGSTEAFF. CDR3 nucleotides: TGTGCCAGCAGCTTCCTGCAGGGGTCCACTGAAGCTTTCTTT.

This clone was counted at least ten times. V and J are TRBV4-1 and TRBJ1-2; possible D gene TRBD1, 6 bases. Deletions cut 0 bases from V and 0 bases from J, with 8 bases between. CDR3 size: 15 residues. Germline V gene data show CDR1 as MGHRA and CDR2 as YSYEKL. CDR3 protein: CASSQDGTTNYGYTF. As DNA, the CDR3 is TGCGCCAGCAGCCAAGATGGGACAACTAACTATGGCTACACCTTC.

The V call is TRBV4-1, the J call TRBJ2-7, with TRBD1 as a possible D gene (5 bases). CDR1 MGHRA and CDR2 YSYEKL come from the germline V gene. V dropped 0 bases and J dropped 2 bases, with 14 bases sitting between them. The CDR3 loop spans 16 amino acids. CDR3 coding DNA: TGCGCCAGCAGCCAAGATACCAACAGGTTCGCCTACGAGCAGTACTTC. Amino acid sequence: CASSQDTNRFAYEQYF.

This clone was counted a few times. V gene TRBV4-2 combines with J gene TRBJ1-2; D remains ambiguous. There are 14 residues in the CDR3. Germline V gene lookup returns CDR1 LGHNA and CDR2 YNFKEQ. Deletions cut 0 bases from V and 7 bases from J, with 12 bases between. The CDR3 region has the DNA TGTGCCAGCAGCCAAGATCGGGTTATGGGTGGCTACACCTTC. It specifies CASSQDRVMGGYTF.

The V gene is TRBV7-2, the J gene TRBJ2-6; 11 nucleotides line up with TRBD1. This CDR3 is 18 amino acids long. CDR1 SGHTA and CDR2 FQGNSA come from the germline V gene. The J segment lost 3 bases and the V segment lost 5 bases, leaving 9 bases of the junction unmatched. CDR3 residues: CASSVDRGLLIGANVLTF. The CDR3 DNA reads as TGTGCCAGCAGCGTGGACAGGGGGCTCCTCATTGGGGCCAACGTCCTGACTTTC.

The chain has TRBV6-1 and TRBJ1-1; D uncertain. CDR3 length: 13 residues. Trimming took off 2 bases at V and 6 bases at J, with 10 bases between the two ends. CDR1 and CDR2 from the germline V gene are MNHNS and SASEGT. CDR3 DNA sequence: TGTGCCAGCAGTGAAAGCGCTAACCCTGAAGCTTTCTTT. Protein sequence: CASSESANPEAFF.

This clone was found a few times. The chain couples TRBV19 to TRBJ2-1; 8 bases fit TRBD2. J was trimmed by 9 bases and V by 8 bases; bases with no gene match: 9. In germline, CDR1 is LNHDA, CDR2 SQIVND (reference sequence). This CDR3 region has 13 residues. Here the CDR3 reads CASWAGGGGEQFF. The CDR3 DNA sequence: TGTGCCAGTTGGGCGGGGGGCGGAGGTGAGCAGTTCTTC.

This clone was seen only a few times. The CDR3 reads CASSYRLAGGNEQFF. DNA of the CDR3: TGTGCCAGCAGCTACCGACTAGCGGGGGGCAATGAGCAGTTCTTC. V gene TRBV11-1 combines with J gene TRBJ2-1; TRBD2 matches 13 bases. Germline CDR1 reads SGHAT; CDR2 reads FQDESV (reference sequence). V was clipped by 4 bases and J by 6 bases; unmatched bases: 3. CDR3 size: 15 residues.

The gene calls are TRBV7-2 and TRBJ2-3; no definite D call. The CDR3 sequence is 14 residues long. From germline, CDR1 is SGHTA and CDR2 FQGNSA. V lost 1 base, J lost 4 bases, and 9 bases lay in between. The CDR3 here is CASSLDYSPDTQYF. The CDR3 nucleotides are TGTGCCAGCAGCTTAGATTACTCCCCAGATACGCAGTATTTT.

The chain joins TRBV5-6 to TRBJ1-1, with 11 nucleotides matching TRBD1. Germline V gene lookup returns CDR1 SGHDT and CDR2 YYEEEE. The CDR3 sequence is 15 residues long. J was trimmed by 7 bases and V by 4 bases; bases with no gene match: 9. The chain's CDR3 is CASSLTGDRGNEAFF. For the CDR3, the DNA is TGTGCCAGCAGCCTCACGGGGGACAGGGGGAATGAAGCTTTCTTT. The full variable domain, with the rest looked up from reference TRBV5-6 and TRBJ1-1, is DAGVTQSPTHLIKTRGQQVTLRCSPKSGHDTVSWYQQALGQGPQFIFQYYEEEERQRGNFPDRFSGHQFPNYSSELNVNALLLGDSALYLCASSLTGDRGNEAFFGQGTRLTVV.